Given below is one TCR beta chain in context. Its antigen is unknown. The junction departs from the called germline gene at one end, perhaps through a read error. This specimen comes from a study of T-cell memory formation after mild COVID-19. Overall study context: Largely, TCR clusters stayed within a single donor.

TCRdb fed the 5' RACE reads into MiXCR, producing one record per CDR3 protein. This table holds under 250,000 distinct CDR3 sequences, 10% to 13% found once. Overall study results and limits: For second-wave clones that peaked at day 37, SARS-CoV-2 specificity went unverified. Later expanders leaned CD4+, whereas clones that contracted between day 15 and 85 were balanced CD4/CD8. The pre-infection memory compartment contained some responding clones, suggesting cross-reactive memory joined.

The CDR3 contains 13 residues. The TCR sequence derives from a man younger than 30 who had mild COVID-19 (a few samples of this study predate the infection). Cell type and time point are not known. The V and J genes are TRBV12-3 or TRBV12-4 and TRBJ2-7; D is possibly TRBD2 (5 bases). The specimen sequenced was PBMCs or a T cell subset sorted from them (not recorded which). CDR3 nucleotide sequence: TGTGCCAGCAGTTTAGTCCCCGTCTACGAGCGGCACTTC. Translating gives CASSLVPVYERHF.